This TCR beta chain emerged from a study of control samples from healthy donors and cancer patients. This CDR3 has 17 amino acids. Per the germline V gene, CDR1 is WNHNN and CDR2 is SYGVQD (reference sequence). Trimming removed 2 bases at V and 7 bases at J, with 23 bases between. Profiling relied on immunoSEQ multiplex PCR, and the TCRdb table lists in-frame clones only, not all of them. The sample consists of tens of thousands of clones, 88% of them appearing once. The specimen sequenced was blood. The chain has TRBV10-1 and TRBJ1-2, with unresolved D. The TCR comes from a woman aged 65 to 85 in good health. CDR3 coding DNA: TGCGCCAGCAGTGAGCCGGCGGAGGTTGCGGGGTCGAGTGGCTACACCTTC. It yields the protein CASSEPAEVAGSSGYTF.